Listed here are 30 T cell receptor beta chains from one sample, sequenced in a study of blood T cells in healthy people across ages (dated by TCRdb to between 2014 and 2016). The method behind the library was 5' RACE. A second PCR of about 6 to 11 cycles was performed with a sample-barcoded 5' primer and a J-beta primer mix. TCRdb redid the processing of the public reads, applying fastp at Q25 and MiXCR, and retained in-frame beta chains. Each CDR3 protein gets just one entry, which takes the most common genes and DNA from the rows behind it. Present in this sample are some 1.8 million distinct CDR3 sequences, roughly two fifths of which were seen just once. The ten top clones hold 20% to 25% of the sample. Sample: blood. These TCRs come from a human donor in good health.

The chain is built from TRBV28 and TRBJ2-4; 10 bases are a match to TRBD1. V was pared by 3 bases and J by 6 bases, with 11 bases of the junction left unmatched. The germline V gene has CDR1 MDHEN and CDR2 SYDVKM. This CDR3 contains 17 residues. CDR3 DNA sequence: TGTGCCAGCAGTTTCAGGGGGCTGGGACAGGGGCGAAACATTCAGTACTTC. Amino acids: CASSFRGLGQGRNIQYF.

The rearrangement joins TRBV20-1 to TRBJ1-1; a possible D gene is TRBD1 (5 bases). Between the trimmed V and J ends, which lost 2 bases and 6 bases, there was a span of 19 bases. This CDR3 has 15 amino acids. Germline V gene sequence: CDR1 DFQATT, CDR2 SNEGSKA (reference sequence). The CDR3 reads CSARTPTGGGSEAFF. The CDR3 DNA sequence: TGCAGTGCTAGAACTCCGACGGGGGGAGGCTCTGAAGCTTTCTTT.

This chain uses TRBV29-1 with TRBJ2-1; D remains ambiguous. Germline lookup yields CDR1 SQVTM and CDR2 ANQGSEA. The V and J ends lost 5 bases and 4 bases respectively, with 12 bases between them. This CDR3 spans 13 amino acids. The CDR3 sequence is CSVSGSHYNEQFF. CDR3 DNA sequence: TGCAGCGTTTCCGGGTCGCATTACAATGAGCAGTTCTTC.

V gene TRBV9 combines with J gene TRBJ1-2; D uncertain. The germline V and J ends were trimmed by 1 base and 3 bases, with 16 bases remaining between them. There are 16 residues in the CDR3. Per germline, CDR1 SGDLS and CDR2 YYNGEE. CDR3 bases: TGTGCCAGCAGCGTAAGAAGTGAGGGCTTAGACTATGGCTACACCTTC. It translates to CASSVRSEGLDYGYTF. The full variable domain, in which reference TRBV9 and TRBJ1-2 provide the parts outside the CDR3, is DSGVTQTPKHLITATGQRVTLRCSPRSGDLSVYWYQQSLDQGLQFLIQYYNGEERAKGNILERFSAQQFPDLHSELNLSSLELGDSALYFCASSVRSEGLDYGYTFGSGTRLTVV.

The chain has TRBV20-1 and TRBJ1-2; 8 bases match TRBD1. This CDR3 contains 12 residues. Germline V gene data show CDR1 as DFQATT and CDR2 as SNEGSKA (reference sequence). CDR3 region: CRGGTGGNGYTF. As DNA, the CDR3 is TGCAGGGGGGGAACAGGGGGAAATGGCTACACCTTC.

V is TRBV13 and J is TRBJ1-2, with unresolved D. This CDR3 comprises 15 residues. Trimming left V 5 bases short and J 3 bases short, with 16 bases between. Germline V gene data show CDR1 as PRHDT and CDR2 as FYEKMQ (reference sequence). The CDR3 loop is CASSQPSIVYYGYTF. The CDR3 DNA follows: TGTGCCAGCAGCCAACCCTCTATTGTGTACTATGGCTACACCTTC.

The rearrangement uses TRBV4-3 and TRBJ2-3, with D perhaps matching TRBD2 (7 bases). Germline V gene sequence: CDR1 LGHNA, CDR2 YSLEER. Trimming left V 4 bases short and J 5 bases short, with 16 bases between. This CDR3 spans 15 amino acids. The CDR3 protein is CASSRARGALDTQYF. CDR3 DNA: TGCGCCAGCAGCCGAGCCCGGGGGGCCTTAGATACGCAGTATTTT.

This clonotype showed up just a few times. This chain connects TRBV11-2 to TRBJ2-1, with a tentative D call TRBD1 (7 bases). The CDR3 sequence is 16 residues long. Trimming cost V 5 bases and J 0 bases, with 14 bases left between them. The germline gives CDR1 SGHAT, CDR2 FQNNGV. The CDR3 is CASSLRGVSSYNEQFF. The CDR3 nucleotides read TGTGCCAGCAGCCTCAGGGGGGTAAGCTCCTACAATGAGCAGTTCTTC. Full variable domain (remainder filled in from reference TRBV11-2 and TRBJ2-1): EAGVAQSPRYKIIEKRQSVAFWCNPISGHATLYWYQQILGQGPKLLIQFQNNGVVDDSQLPKDRFSAERLKGVDSTLKIQPAKLEDSAVYLCASSLRGVSSYNEQFFGPGTRLTVL.

The V gene is TRBV5-1, the J gene TRBJ2-5, with D possibly being TRBD2 (6 bases). The CDR3 consists of 15 residues. The germline CDR1 and CDR2 sequences are SGHRS and YFSETQ. Trimming left V 4 bases short and J 2 bases short, with 15 bases between. This CDR3 reads CASSDSGVSQETQYF. The CDR3 DNA reads as TGCGCCAGCAGCGACTCGGGGGTTTCTCAAGAGACCCAGTACTTC.

In this sample, this clonotype turned up a few times. One base away lies a much larger clone, so this may be a sequencing read error. V and J are TRBV20-1 and TRBJ2-4; TRBD1 matches at 7 bases. The J call could be wrong; TRBJ2-7 is a better fit for the DNA end. The CDR3 totals 14 residues. Germline CDR1 DFQATT, CDR2 SNEGSKA (reference sequence). This CDR3 is CIARSRGFFNEQYF. CDR3 DNA: TGCATTGCTAGAAGCAGGGGGTTTTTCAACGAGCAGTACTTC.

This clonotype was observed a handful of times. The chain couples TRBV7-2 to TRBJ2-7; weak D call: TRBD1 (6 bases). V shed 5 bases and J shed 0 bases, with 14 bases lying between them. Germline V gene sequence: CDR1 SGHTA, CDR2 FQGNSA. This CDR3 comprises 15 residues. CDR3 coding DNA: TGTGCCAGCAGCCCGTACAGGGATAGCTCCTACGAGCAGTACTTC. This gives the protein CASSPYRDSSYEQYF.

The chain uses TRBV3-1 and TRBJ2-1, with a weak D call TRBD1 (6 bases). The J call may be incorrect, as the DNA end agrees better with TRBJ2-7. The CDR3 runs to 14 residues. Germline assignment: CDR1 LGHDT and CDR2 YNNKEL (reference sequence). CDR3 nucleotide sequence: TGTGCCAGCAGCCAAGATAGGGACATAAACGAGCAGTACTTC. It translates to CASSQDRDINEQYF.

The chain carries TRBV7-2 and TRBJ2-4, with no clear D. The DNA end is a closer match to TRBJ2-7, so the J assignment may be wrong. Germline CDR1 and CDR2: SGHTA and FQGNSA. CDR3 length equals 13 residues. The CDR3 DNA follows: TGTGCCAGCAGCTTGGAAAATGCCTACGAGCAGTACTTC. This codes for CASSLENAYEQYF.

The chain uses TRBV12-3 or TRBV12-4 and TRBJ2-5, with unresolved D. V was cut by 5 bases and J by 5 bases, with 15 bases left in between. The CDR3 extends over 14 amino acids. CDR3 amino acids: CASSPRAPRETQYF. CDR3 nucleotide sequence: TGTGCCAGCAGTCCCAGAGCACCTAGGGAGACCCAGTACTTC.

Regarding this clonotype: A read error may account for a junction end that differs from germline. V gene TRBV5-1 combines with J gene TRBJ2-5, with 8 bases that match TRBD1. The CDR3 sequence is 14 residues long. CDR1 is SGHRS, CDR2 YFSETQ, per germline. CDR3 DNA: TGCGCCAACAGCTTGGACAGGGACCTAGAGACCCAGTACTTC. Translated: CANSLDRDLETQYF. Using reference TRBV5-1 and TRBJ2-5 for the parts outside the CDR3, the full variable domain is KAGVTQTPRYLIKTRGQQVTLSCSPISGHRSVSWYQQTPGQGLQFLFEYFSETQRNKGNFPGRFSGRQFSNSRSEMNVSTLELGDSALYLCANSLDRDLETQYFGPGTRLLVL.

In this sample, this clonotype turned up many times. The chain uses TRBV25-1 and TRBJ2-6; no firm D call. The V and J ends lost 3 bases and 2 bases respectively, with 32 bases between them. Germline V CDR1 and CDR2: MGHDK, SYGVNS. This CDR3 region has 23 residues. In nucleotides, the CDR3 is TGTGCCAGCAGTGACCCCTCGGGCGAATCGGTTCGGGTCGGCCCACCTGGGGCCAACGTCCTGACTTTC. Translating gives CASSDPSGESVRVGPPGANVLTF.

This clonotype was observed a few times. The chain links TRBV5-1 to TRBJ1-4, with D possibly matching TRBD1 (5 bases). Per the germline V gene, CDR1 is SGHRS and CDR2 is YFSETQ. The CDR3 runs 13 residues. Deletions cut 4 bases from V and 6 bases from J, with 10 bases between. CDR3 nucleotide sequence: TGCGCCAGCAGCGAGGGGCAGGATGAAAAACTGTTTTTT. This codes for CASSEGQDEKLFF.

The chain joins TRBV6-6 to TRBJ1-1; tentative D call: TRBD1 (5 bases). With 6 bases removed from V and 1 base from J, the gap between germline ends came to 15 bases. This CDR3 spans 15 amino acids. Germline CDR1 is MNHNY and CDR2 is SVGAGI (reference sequence). As DNA, the CDR3 is TGTGCCAGCAGGGGATCGGGGCAGAAGAACACTGAAGCTTTCTTT. This encodes CASRGSGQKNTEAFF.

The V call is TRBV25-1, the J call TRBJ1-2; D is perhaps TRBD1 (6 bases). Trimming removed 2 bases at V and 3 bases at J, with 10 bases between. The CDR3 has 14 residues. The germline V gene encodes CDR1 MGHDK and CDR2 SYGVNS. The CDR3 reads CASSEQGGDYGYTF. In DNA, the CDR3 is TGTGCCAGCAGTGAACAAGGGGGGGACTATGGCTACACCTTC.

This clonotype was seen more than once but under ten times. The junction departs from the called germline gene at one end, perhaps through a read error. The chain combines TRBV11-1 with TRBJ2-7; D may match TRBD1 or TRBD2 (5 bases each). Looked up from germline, CDR1 is SGHAT and CDR2 is FQDESV (reference sequence). The CDR3 totals 17 residues. The CDR3: CASNLLPRGVDYNEQYF. The CDR3 DNA sequence: TGTGCCAGCAACTTATTACCTCGGGGCGTCGACTACAATGAGCAGTACTTC. The full variable domain, in which reference TRBV11-1 and TRBJ2-7 provide the parts outside the CDR3, is EAEVAQSPRYKITEKSQAVAFWCDPISGHATLYWYRQILGQGPELLVQFQDESVVDDSQLPKDRFSAERLKGVDSTLKIQPAELGDSAMYLCASNLLPRGVDYNEQYFGPGTRLTVT.

This clonotype was seen a few times. The chain employs TRBV12-3 or TRBV12-4 and TRBJ1-2; 10 bases agree with TRBD1. This CDR3 has 13 amino acids. V shed 7 bases and J 7 bases; nucleotides not matched to a gene: 6. CDR3 in DNA: TGTGCCAGCACGGGACAGGGGATTCGTGGCTACACCTTC. Protein product: CASTGQGIRGYTF.

The rearrangement joins TRBV28 to TRBJ1-1; no clear D gene. Trimming took off 1 base at V and 2 bases at J, with 11 bases between the two ends. CDR3 length: 15 residues. Germline CDR1 and CDR2: MDHEN and SYDVKM. The CDR3 loop reads CASSLLQSPNTEAFF. The DNA for the CDR3 is TGTGCCAGCAGTTTATTGCAATCCCCAAACACTGAAGCTTTCTTT.

V and J are TRBV11-2 and TRBJ2-1, with 7 bases that match TRBD2. CDR3 length: 15 amino acids. Germline CDR1 is SGHAT and CDR2 is FQNNGV. V lost 5 bases, J lost 9 bases, and 13 bases stayed unmatched. This chain's CDR3 is CASSPWDYAPTEQFF. The DNA of the CDR3 is TGTGCCAGCAGCCCGTGGGACTACGCCCCCACTGAGCAGTTCTTC.

This clonotype has a single count. The chain couples TRBV12-3 or TRBV12-4 to TRBJ1-1; D uncertain. V lost 6 bases to trimming and J lost 3 bases, with 17 bases between them. This CDR3 has 15 residues. This chain's CDR3 is CASSTQYRQDTEAFF. CDR3 nucleotides: TGTGCCAGCAGCACACAGTACCGGCAGGACACTGAAGCTTTCTTT.

The rearrangement links TRBV7-9 to TRBJ2-5, with a weak D call TRBD2 (6 bases). The J call may be incorrect, as the DNA end agrees better with TRBJ2-7. The germline gives CDR1 SEHNR, CDR2 FQNEAQ (reference sequence). The CDR3 runs 16 residues. CDR3 coding DNA: TGTGCCAGCAGCTTAGGGGCGGGGTCAGGGAGGCACGAGCAGTACTTC. Translated: CASSLGAGSGRHEQYF.

This rearrangement joins TRBV6-1 to TRBJ2-7; D possibly corresponds to TRBD1 (5 bases). V lost 0 bases, J lost 0 bases, and 9 bases lay in between. The CDR3 runs 15 residues. The germline V gene encodes CDR1 MNHNS and CDR2 SASEGT. CDR3 region: CASSEARTPSYEQYF. The CDR3 DNA is TGTGCCAGCAGTGAAGCAAGGACACCCTCCTACGAGCAGTACTTC.

Note on this clonotype: A junction boundary mismatches the germline segment, possibly from a read error. The chain uses TRBV5-1 and TRBJ1-2; tentative D call: TRBD1 (5 bases). Germline CDR1 reads SGHRS; CDR2 reads YFSETQ. The length of the CDR3 is 14 residues. The CDR3 loop reads CANSPRQTDYGYTF. The DNA for the CDR3 is TGCGCCAACAGCCCCCGACAGACGGACTATGGCTACACCTTC.

This clonotype turned up a few times. The chain recombines TRBV29-1 with TRBJ1-1; D is ambiguous. There are 14 residues in the CDR3. Germline CDR1 SQVTM, CDR2 ANQGSEA. The V end lost 7 bases, the J end lost 1 base, and 16 bases lay between the germline ends. In nucleotides, the CDR3 is TGCAGCGCTAGCAAACAGCAATCGAACACTGAAGCTTTCTTT. This sequence encodes CSASKQQSNTEAFF.

The count of this clonotype is one. This sequence may be a read error, since a much larger clone differs from it by one base. In this CDR3 the conserved last residue, phenylalanine or tryptophan, is missing, so a read error is likely. This sequence joins TRBV10-3 and TRBJ2-4; TRBD1 matches at 12 bases. Germline V gene lookup returns CDR1 ENHRY and CDR2 SYGVKD. There are 15 residues in the CDR3. Trimming at V came to 2 bases and at J to 9 bases, leaving 5 bases not matched to a gene. The DNA of the CDR3 is TGTGCCATCAGTGAGACCTGGGACAGGGGGCCCATTCAGTACTAC. This gives the protein CAISETWDRGPIQYY.

The chain uses TRBV4-2 and TRBJ2-3; 7 nucleotides agree with TRBD2. The V and J ends lost 0 bases and 8 bases, in that order; junction bases with no gene match: 8. Per the germline V gene, CDR1 is LGHNA and CDR2 is YNFKEQ. The CDR3 loop spans 15 amino acids. The CDR3 DNA sequence: TGTGCCAGCAGCCAAGACAGCGGGATCGGGCGTACGCAGTATTTT. Encoded protein: CASSQDSGIGRTQYF.